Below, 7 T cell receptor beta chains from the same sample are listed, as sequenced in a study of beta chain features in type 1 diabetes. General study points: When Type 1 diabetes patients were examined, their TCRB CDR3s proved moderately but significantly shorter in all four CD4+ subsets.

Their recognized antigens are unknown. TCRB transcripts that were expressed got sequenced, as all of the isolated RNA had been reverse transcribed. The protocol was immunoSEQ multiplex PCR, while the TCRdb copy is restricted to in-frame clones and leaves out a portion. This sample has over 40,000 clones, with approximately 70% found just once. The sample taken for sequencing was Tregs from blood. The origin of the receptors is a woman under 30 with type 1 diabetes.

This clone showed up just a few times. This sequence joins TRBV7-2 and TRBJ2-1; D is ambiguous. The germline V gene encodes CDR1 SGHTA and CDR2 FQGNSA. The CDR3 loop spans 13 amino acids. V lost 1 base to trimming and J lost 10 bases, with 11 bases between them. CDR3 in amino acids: CASSLGAGGEQFF. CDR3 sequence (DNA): TGTGCCAGCAGCTTAGGGGCAGGTGGCGAGCAGTTCTTC.

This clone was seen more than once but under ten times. For the CDR3, the DNA is TGTGCCAGTAGTATTCAGTGGACAGCTAATCAGCCCCAGCATTTT. This codes for CASSIQWTANQPQHF. The chain carries TRBV19 and TRBJ1-5; D perhaps matches TRBD1 (6 bases). The CDR3 extends over 15 amino acids. Trimming took 3 bases from V and 4 from J, leaving 13 bases between them. Germline V gene data show CDR1 as LNHDA and CDR2 as SQIVND (reference sequence).

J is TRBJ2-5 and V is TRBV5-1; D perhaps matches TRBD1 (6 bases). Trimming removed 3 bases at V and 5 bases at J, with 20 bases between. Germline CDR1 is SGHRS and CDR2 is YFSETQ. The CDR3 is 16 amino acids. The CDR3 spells CASSSWTARDKETQYF. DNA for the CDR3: TGCGCCAGCAGCTCGTGGACAGCAAGGGACAAGGAGACCCAGTACTTC.

The CDR3 DNA reads as TGTGCCACAAGTAGCGGCGACACTTTCTACGAGCAGTACTTC. Its protein product is CATSSGDTFYEQYF. The chain recombines TRBV10-3 with TRBJ2-7; the D gene is possibly TRBD2 (6 bases). Germline CDR1 reads ENHRY; CDR2 reads SYGVKD. The CDR3 runs to 14 residues. V was clipped by 10 bases and J by 3 bases, with 19 bases between them.

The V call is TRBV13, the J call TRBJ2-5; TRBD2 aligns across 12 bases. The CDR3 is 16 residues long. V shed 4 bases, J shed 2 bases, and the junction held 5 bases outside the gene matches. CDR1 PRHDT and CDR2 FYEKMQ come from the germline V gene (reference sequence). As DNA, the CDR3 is TGTGCCAGCAGCTCCCGACTAGCGGGGGCGCAAGAGACCCAGTACTTC. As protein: CASSSRLAGAQETQYF.

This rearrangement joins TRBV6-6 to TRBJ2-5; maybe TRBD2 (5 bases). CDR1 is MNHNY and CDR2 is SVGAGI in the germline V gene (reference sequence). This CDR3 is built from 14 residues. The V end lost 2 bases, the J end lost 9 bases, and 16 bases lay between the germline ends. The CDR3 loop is CASSYGGLRPAQYF. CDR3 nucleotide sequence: TGTGCCAGCAGTTACGGAGGATTGCGTCCTGCCCAGTACTTC.

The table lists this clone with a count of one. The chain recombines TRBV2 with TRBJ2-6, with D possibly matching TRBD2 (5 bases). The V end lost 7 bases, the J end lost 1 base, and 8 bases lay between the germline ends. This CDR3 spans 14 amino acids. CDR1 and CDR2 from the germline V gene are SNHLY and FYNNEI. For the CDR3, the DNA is TGTGCCAGCACGAGGGAGTCTGGGGCCAACGTCCTGACTTTC. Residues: CASTRESGANVLTF.